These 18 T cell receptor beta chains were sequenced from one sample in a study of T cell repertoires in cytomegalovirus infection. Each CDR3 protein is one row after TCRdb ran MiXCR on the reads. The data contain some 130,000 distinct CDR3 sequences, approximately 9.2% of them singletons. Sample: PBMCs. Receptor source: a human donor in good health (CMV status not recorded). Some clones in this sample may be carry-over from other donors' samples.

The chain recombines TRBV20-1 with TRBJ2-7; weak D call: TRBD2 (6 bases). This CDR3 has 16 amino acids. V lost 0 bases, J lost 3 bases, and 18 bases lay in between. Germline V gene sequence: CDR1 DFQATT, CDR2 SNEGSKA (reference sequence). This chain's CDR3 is CSARDTVGGTLYEQYF. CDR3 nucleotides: TGCAGTGCTAGAGATACAGTGGGGGGTACCCTCTACGAGCAGTACTTC.

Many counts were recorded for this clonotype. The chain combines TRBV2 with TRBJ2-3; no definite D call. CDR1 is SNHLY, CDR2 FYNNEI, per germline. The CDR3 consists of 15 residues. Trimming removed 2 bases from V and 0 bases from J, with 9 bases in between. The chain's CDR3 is CASSENSYSTDTQYF. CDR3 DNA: TGTGCCAGCAGTGAAAACTCCTATAGCACAGATACGCAGTATTTT.

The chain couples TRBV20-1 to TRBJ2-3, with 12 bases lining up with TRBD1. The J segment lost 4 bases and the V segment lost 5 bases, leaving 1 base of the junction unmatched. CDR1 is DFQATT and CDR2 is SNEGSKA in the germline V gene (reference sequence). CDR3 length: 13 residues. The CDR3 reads CSAGTGGADTQYF. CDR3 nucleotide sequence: TGCAGTGCTGGGACAGGGGGCGCAGATACGCAGTATTTT.

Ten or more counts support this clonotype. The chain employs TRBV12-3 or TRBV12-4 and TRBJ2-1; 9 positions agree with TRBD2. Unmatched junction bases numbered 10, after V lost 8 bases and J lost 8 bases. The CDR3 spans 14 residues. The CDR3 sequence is CASARRGGLDEQFF. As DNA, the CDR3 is TGTGCCAGCGCCCGGCGGGGGGGCCTCGATGAGCAGTTCTTC.

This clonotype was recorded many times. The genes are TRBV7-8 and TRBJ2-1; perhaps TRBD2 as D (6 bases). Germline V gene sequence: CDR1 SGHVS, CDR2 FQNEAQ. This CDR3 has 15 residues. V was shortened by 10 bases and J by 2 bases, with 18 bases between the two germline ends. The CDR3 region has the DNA TGTGCCACCCCTGGCACGGGGGATGCCTACAATGAGCAGTTCTTC. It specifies CATPGTGDAYNEQFF.

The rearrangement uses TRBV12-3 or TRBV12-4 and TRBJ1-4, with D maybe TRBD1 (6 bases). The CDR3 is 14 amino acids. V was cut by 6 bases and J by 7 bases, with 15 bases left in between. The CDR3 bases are TGTGCCAGCAGACCGGGGGCCTCGGGTGAAAAACTGTTTTTT. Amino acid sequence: CASRPGASGEKLFF.

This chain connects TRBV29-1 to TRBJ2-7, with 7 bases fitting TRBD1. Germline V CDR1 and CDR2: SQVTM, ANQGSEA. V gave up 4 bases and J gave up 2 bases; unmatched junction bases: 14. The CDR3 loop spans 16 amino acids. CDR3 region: CSVVKDRPTSTYEQYF. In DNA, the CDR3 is TGCAGCGTTGTTAAGGACAGGCCAACCTCAACCTACGAGCAGTACTTC.

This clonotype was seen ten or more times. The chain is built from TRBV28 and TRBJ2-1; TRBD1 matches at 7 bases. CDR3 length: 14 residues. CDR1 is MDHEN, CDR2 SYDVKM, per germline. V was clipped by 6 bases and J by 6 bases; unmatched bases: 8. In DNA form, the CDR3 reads TGTGCCAGCAGCCTAACAGGGGCCCGCAATGAGCAGTTCTTC. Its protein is CASSLTGARNEQFF.

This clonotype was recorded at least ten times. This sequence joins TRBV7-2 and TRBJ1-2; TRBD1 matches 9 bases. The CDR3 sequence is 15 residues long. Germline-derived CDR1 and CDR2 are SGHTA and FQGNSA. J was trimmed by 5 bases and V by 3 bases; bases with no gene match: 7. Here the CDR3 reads CASSFGQGQAYGYTF. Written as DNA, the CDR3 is TGTGCCAGCAGCTTTGGACAGGGGCAGGCGTATGGCTACACCTTC.

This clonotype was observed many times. In DNA, the CDR3 is TGTGCCAGCACGGGCCGCTATGGCTACACCTTC. This encodes CASTGRYGYTF. The rearrangement links TRBV28 to TRBJ1-2; the D is unclear. This CDR3 has 11 residues. The germline V gene encodes CDR1 MDHEN and CDR2 SYDVKM. V was clipped by 7 bases and J by 4 bases, with 7 bases between them.

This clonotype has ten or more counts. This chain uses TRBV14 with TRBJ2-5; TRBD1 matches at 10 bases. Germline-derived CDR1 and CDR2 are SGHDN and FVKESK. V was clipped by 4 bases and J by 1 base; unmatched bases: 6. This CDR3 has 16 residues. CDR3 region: CASSRHDRGPQETQYF. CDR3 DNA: TGTGCCAGCAGCCGTCATGACAGGGGGCCCCAAGAGACCCAGTACTTC.

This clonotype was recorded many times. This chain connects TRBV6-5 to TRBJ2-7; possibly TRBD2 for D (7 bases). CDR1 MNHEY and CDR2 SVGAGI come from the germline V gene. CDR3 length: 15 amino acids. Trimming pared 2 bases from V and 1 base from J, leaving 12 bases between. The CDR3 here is CASSYKGGESYEQYF. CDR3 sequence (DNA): TGTGCCAGCAGTTACAAGGGGGGGGAATCCTACGAGCAGTACTTC.

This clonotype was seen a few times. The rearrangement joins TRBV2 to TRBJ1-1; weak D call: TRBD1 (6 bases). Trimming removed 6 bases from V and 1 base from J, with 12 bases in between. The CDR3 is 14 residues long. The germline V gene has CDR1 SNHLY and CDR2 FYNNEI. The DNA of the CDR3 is TGTGCCAGCAGGAGGACAGATGCGAACACTGAAGCTTTCTTT. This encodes CASRRTDANTEAFF.

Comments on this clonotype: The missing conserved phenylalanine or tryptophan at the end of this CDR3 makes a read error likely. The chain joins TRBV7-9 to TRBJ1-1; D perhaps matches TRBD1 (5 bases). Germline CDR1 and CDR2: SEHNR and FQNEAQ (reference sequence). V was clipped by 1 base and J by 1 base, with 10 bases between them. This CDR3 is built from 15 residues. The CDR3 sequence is CASSLGGGENTEAFV. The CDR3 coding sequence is TGTGCCAGCAGCTTAGGGGGGGGGGAGAACACTGAAGCTTTCGTT.

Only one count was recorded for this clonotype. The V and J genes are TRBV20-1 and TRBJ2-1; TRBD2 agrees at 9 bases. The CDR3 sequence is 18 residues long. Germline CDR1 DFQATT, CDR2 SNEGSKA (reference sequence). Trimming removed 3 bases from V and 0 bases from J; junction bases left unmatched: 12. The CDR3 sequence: CSARPHPLAGTSYNEQFF. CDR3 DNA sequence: TGCAGTGCTAGGCCCCACCCACTAGCGGGCACCTCCTACAATGAGCAGTTCTTC.

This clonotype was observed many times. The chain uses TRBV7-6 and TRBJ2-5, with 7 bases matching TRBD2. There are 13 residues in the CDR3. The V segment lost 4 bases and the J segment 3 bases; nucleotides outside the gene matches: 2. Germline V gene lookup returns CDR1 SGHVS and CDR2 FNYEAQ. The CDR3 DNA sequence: TGTGCCAGCAGCTCTAGCGGAAAAGAGACCCAGTACTTC. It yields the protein CASSSSGKETQYF.

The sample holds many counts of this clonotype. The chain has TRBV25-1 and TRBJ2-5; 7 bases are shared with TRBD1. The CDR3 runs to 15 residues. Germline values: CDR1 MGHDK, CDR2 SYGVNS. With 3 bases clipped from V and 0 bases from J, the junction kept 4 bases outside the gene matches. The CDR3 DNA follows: TGTGCCAGCAGTGACCCGGACAGGTACCAAGAGACCCAGTACTTC. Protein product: CASSDPDRYQETQYF. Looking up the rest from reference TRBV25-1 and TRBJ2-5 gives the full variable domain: EADIYQTPRYLVIGTGKKITLECSQTMGHDKMYWYQQDPGMELHLIHYSYGVNSTEKGDLSSESTVSRIRTEHFPLTLESARPSHTSQYLCASSDPDRYQETQYFGPGTRLLVL.

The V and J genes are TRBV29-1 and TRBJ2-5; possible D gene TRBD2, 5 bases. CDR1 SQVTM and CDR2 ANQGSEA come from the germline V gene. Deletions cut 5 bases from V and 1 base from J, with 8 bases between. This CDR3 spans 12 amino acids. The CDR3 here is CSVRTFQETQYF. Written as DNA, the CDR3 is TGCAGCGTTCGGACTTTCCAAGAGACCCAGTACTTC.